The rows below give T cell receptor beta chains drawn from one sample of a study of patients and donors after allogeneic stem cell transplantation. MiXCR was run by TCRdb on the RT-PCR reads, yielding one entry per CDR3 protein. The table includes about 960,000 distinct CDR3 sequences, roughly 18% detected once. Specimen: blood, either unsorted or a sorted T cell fraction (not recorded which). Source of these receptors: a human donor who was either an allogeneic HSCT recipient or a stem cell or donor lymphocyte infusion donor (not recorded which). It is not recorded whose cells these are; they may come from a transplant donor. Both conserved end residues are part of each CDR3. D genes are given only for firm matches. Expanded clones are given a class, and other clones once, few, many or no size at all.

j_call v_call clone_size d_call cdr3_aa cdr3_nt
TRBJ2-5 TRBV20-1 few TRBD2 CSAITSGRGETQYF TGCAGTGCTATTACTAGCGGGAGAGGAGAGACCCAGTACTTC
TRBJ1-4 TRBV15 NA NA CATTPQGATNEKLFF TGTGCCACCACCCCACAGGGCGCAACTAATGAAAAACTGTTTTTT
TRBJ1-3 TRBV6-5 few NA CASSYSVAGRNTIYF TGTGCCAGCAGTTACTCGGTGGCAGGCCGAAACACCATATATTTT
TRBJ2-2 TRBV24-1 few NA CATSAPAPAGHTGELFF TGTGCCACCAGTGCCCCCGCTCCAGCGGGCCACACCGGGGAGCTGTTTTTT
TRBJ2-7 TRBV7-9 few TRBD1 CASSLTNRGYEQYF TGTGCCAGCAGCTTAACTAACAGGGGTTACGAGCAGTACTTC
TRBJ2-7 TRBV20-1 few NA CSATGGGEQYF TGCAGTGCTACAGGGGGGGGAGAGCAGTACTTC
TRBJ1-6 TRBV27 few NA CASSLQGPLRSPLHF TGTGCCAGCAGTTTACAGGGGCCCCTCAGGTCACCCCTCCACTTT
TRBJ2-4 TRBV12-3/TRBV12-4 few TRBD1 CASSGDRGDIQYF TGTGCCAGCAGTGGGGACAGGGGGGACATTCAGTACTTC
TRBJ2-5 TRBV4-1 NA TRBD2 CASSQVASGVQETQYF TGCGCCAGCAGCCAAGTGGCAAGCGGGGTTCAAGAGACCCAGTACTTC
TRBJ2-5 TRBV24-1 NA TRBD2 CATSDLGGGRPETQYF TGTGCCACCAGTGATTTGGGCGGGGGGCGCCCAGAGACCCAGTACTTC
TRBJ1-6 TRBV6-1 few NA CASSLGPLNNSPLHF TGTGCCAGCAGCCTTGGACCGCTCAATAATTCACCCCTCCACTTT
TRBJ2-1 TRBV27 NA NA CASSPSLAPRLYEQFF TGTGCCAGCAGCCCGTCGCTAGCCCCCCGCCTCTATGAGCAGTTCTTC
TRBJ1-4 TRBV4-1 few NA CASSQDWGRGDEKLFF TGCGCCAGCAGCCAAGATTGGGGAAGGGGAGATGAAAAACTGTTTTTT
TRBJ1-5 TRBV2 NA TRBD1 CASSTGTGAAYNQPQHF TGTGCCAGCAGTACCGGGACAGGGGCCGCCTACAATCAGCCCCAGCATTTT
TRBJ2-2 TRBV27 NA NA CASSLRPGELFF TGTGCCAGCAGCCTCCGGCCCGGGGAGCTGTTTTTT
TRBJ2-5 TRBV20-1 few TRBD2 CSARTASGGPQGRTQYF TGCAGTGCTAGGACCGCTAGCGGGGGCCCCCAGGGGAGGACCCAGTACTTC
TRBJ2-1 TRBV4-2 few NA CASSQVNADNEQFF TGTGCCAGCAGCCAAGTTAATGCTGACAATGAGCAGTTCTTC
TRBJ2-1 TRBV20-1 few TRBD2 CSASVLAGGVGQFF TGCAGTGCCTCGGTCCTAGCGGGAGGGGTCGGGCAGTTCTTC
TRBJ2-6 TRBV5-1 NA TRBD2 CASSLGAGRVSGANVLTF TGCGCCAGCAGCTTGGGAGCAGGGAGGGTCTCTGGGGCCAACGTCCTGACTTTC
TRBJ2-3 TRBV12-3/TRBV12-4 NA NA CASANLDTQYF TGTGCCAGCGCGAACCTAGATACGCAGTATTTT
TRBJ2-1 TRBV11-2 NA NA CASSLVSDSYNEQFF TGTGCCAGCAGCTTAGTGTCGGACTCCTACAATGAGCAGTTCTTC
TRBJ1-6 TRBV20-1 few NA CSASLKDSYNSPLHF TGCAGTGCTAGCCTCAAAGACTCCTATAATTCACCCCTCCACTTT
TRBJ2-2 TRBV5-1 NA NA CASSATGRGNTGELFF TGCGCCAGCAGCGCGACAGGGCGGGGAAACACCGGGGAGCTGTTTTTT
TRBJ2-3 TRBV9 few NA CASSVRDGRTDTQYF TGTGCCAGCAGCGTCCGGGACGGCCGCACAGATACGCAGTATTTT
TRBJ1-1 TRBV6-2/TRBV6-3 NA TRBD1 CASSYRPGQGPLETEAFF TGTGCCAGCAGTTACCGGCCGGGACAGGGCCCATTAGAGACTGAAGCTTTCTTT
TRBJ2-5 TRBV5-1 NA TRBD1 CASSPGDRGAETQYF TGCGCCAGCAGCCCCGGGGACAGGGGAGCAGAGACCCAGTACTTC
TRBJ1-1 TRBV28 few NA CASSPPSGWERAFF TGTGCCAGCAGCCCCCCCTCGGGTTGGGAGCGAGCTTTCTTT
TRBJ1-1 TRBV9 NA TRBD1 CASSIGQGVTEAFF TGTGCCAGCAGTATAGGGCAGGGGGTGACTGAAGCTTTCTTT
TRBJ2-2 TRBV11-2 few TRBD2 CASSLVAGSTGELFF TGTGCCAGCAGCTTAGTAGCGGGGAGCACCGGGGAGCTGTTTTTT
TRBJ1-2 TRBV5-6 few NA CASSAVPREGGYTF TGTGCCAGCAGCGCCGTACCCAGGGAGGGTGGCTACACCTTC
TRBJ1-2 TRBV12-3/TRBV12-4 many TRBD1 CASTEDRSGGYTF TGTGCCAGCACCGAGGACAGGTCGGGTGGCTACACCTTC
TRBJ2-6 TRBV9 many NA CASSVQGPGANVLTF TGTGCCAGCAGCGTTCAGGGGCCAGGGGCCAACGTCCTGACTTTC
TRBJ2-3 TRBV20-1 NA TRBD1 CSASHRGPSTDTQYF TGCAGTGCTAGCCACAGGGGGCCGTCGACAGATACGCAGTATTTT
TRBJ2-7 TRBV4-1 few NA CASSHRQVGYEQYF TGCGCCAGCAGCCACCGACAGGTGGGATACGAGCAGTACTTC
TRBJ2-1 TRBV6-1 NA NA CASSEPPLASFF TGTGCCAGCAGTGAACCCCCGCTAGCTTCGTTCTTC
TRBJ2-3 TRBV4-2 many TRBD2 CASSQGPSGSTDTQYF TGTGCCAGCAGCCAAGGCCCTAGCGGGAGCACAGATACGCAGTATTTT
TRBJ2-3 TRBV30 once TRBD2 CAWSRAGTSPDTQYF TGTGCCTGGAGTCGGGCCGGGACTAGCCCAGATACGCAGTATTTT